This T cell receptor (beta chain) was captured by sequencing in a study of T cell repertoires in cytomegalovirus infection. Study-wide context: A matching HLA type, together with CMV infection, was signaled by public TCR beta signatures.

MiXCR was run by TCRdb on the reads, yielding one entry per CDR3 protein. This repertoire shows over 200,000 distinct CDR3 sequences, roughly 15% found once; its top ten account for 8.8%. Study results and caveats: Individuals carrying CMV plus the relevant HLA were identified by cumulative frequency of public TCR beta families. HLA-C-restricted CMV-specific TCR beta clonotypes were dominant in the ex vivo response.

Ten or more counts support this clonotype. Its antigen is currently unknown. The sequence was obtained from a human donor in good health (CMV status not recorded). Some clones in this sample may be carry-over from other donors' samples. The source material was PBMCs.

The CDR3 DNA is TGTGCCAGCAGCCAAGATCAGCAGACAGGGGACGGAAAATCACCCCTCCACTTT. As protein: CASSQDQQTGDGKSPLHF. The J gene is TRBJ1-6, the V gene TRBV4-2; 8 nucleotides align to TRBD1. The CDR3 runs to 18 residues. CDR1 and CDR2 (germline): LGHNA, YNFKEQ. With V trimmed by 0 bases and J by 10 bases, 14 bases remained unmatched.